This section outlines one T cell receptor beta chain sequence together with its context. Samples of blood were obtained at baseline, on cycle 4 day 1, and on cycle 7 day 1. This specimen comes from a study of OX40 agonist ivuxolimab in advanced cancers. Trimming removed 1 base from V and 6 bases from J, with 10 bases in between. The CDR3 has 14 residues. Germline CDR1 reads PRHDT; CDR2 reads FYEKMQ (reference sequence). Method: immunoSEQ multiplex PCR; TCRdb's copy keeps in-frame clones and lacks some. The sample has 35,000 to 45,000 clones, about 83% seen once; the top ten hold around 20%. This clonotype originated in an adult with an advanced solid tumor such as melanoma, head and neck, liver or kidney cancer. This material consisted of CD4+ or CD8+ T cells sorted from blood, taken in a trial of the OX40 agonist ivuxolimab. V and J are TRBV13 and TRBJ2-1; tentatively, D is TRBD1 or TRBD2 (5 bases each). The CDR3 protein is CASSLEGPSNEQFF. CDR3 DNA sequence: TGTGCCAGCAGCTTAGAGGGACCCTCCAATGAGCAGTTCTTC.